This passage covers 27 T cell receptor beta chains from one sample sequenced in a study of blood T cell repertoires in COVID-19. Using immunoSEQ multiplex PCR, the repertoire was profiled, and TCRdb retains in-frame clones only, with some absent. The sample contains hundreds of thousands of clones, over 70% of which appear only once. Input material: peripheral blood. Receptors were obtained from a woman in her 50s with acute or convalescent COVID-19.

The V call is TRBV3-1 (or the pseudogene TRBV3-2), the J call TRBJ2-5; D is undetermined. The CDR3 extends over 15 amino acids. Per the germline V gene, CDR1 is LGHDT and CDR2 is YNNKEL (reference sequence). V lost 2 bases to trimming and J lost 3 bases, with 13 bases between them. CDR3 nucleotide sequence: TGTGCCAGCAGCCAACGCCTCGTTCGGGAAGAGACCCAGTACTTC. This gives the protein CASSQRLVREETQYF.

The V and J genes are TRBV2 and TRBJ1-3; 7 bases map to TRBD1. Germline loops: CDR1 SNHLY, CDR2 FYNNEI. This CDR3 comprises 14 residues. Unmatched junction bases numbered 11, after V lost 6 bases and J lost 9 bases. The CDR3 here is CASSADREVPTIYF. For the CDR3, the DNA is TGTGCCAGCAGCGCTGACAGGGAAGTACCCACCATATATTTT. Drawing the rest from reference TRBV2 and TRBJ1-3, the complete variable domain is EPEVTQTPSHQVTQMGQEVILRCVPISNHLYFYWYRQILGQKVEFLVSFYNNEISEKSEIFDDQFSVERPDGSNFTLKIRSTKLEDSAMYFCASSADREVPTIYFGEGSWLTVV.

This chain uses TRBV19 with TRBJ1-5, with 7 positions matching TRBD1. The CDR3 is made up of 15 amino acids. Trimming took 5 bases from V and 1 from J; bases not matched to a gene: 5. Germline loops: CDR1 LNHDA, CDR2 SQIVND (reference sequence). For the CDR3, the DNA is TGTGCCAGTAGTCCGGGACAGAGGAGCAATCAGCCCCAGCATTTT. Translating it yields CASSPGQRSNQPQHF.

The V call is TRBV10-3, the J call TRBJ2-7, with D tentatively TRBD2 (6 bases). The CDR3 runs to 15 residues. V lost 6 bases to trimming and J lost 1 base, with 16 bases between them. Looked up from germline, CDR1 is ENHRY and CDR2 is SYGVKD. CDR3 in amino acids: CAIRTGTEASYEQYF. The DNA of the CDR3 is TGTGCCATCAGGACCGGGACTGAAGCATCCTACGAGCAGTACTTC.

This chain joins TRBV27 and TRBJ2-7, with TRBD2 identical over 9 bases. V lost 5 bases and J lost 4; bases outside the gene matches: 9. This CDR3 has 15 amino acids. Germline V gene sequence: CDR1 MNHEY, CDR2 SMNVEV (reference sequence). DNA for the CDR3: TGTGCCAGCAGTCCAGCAGGTAGCGGGAGATACGAGCAGTACTTC. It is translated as CASSPAGSGRYEQYF.

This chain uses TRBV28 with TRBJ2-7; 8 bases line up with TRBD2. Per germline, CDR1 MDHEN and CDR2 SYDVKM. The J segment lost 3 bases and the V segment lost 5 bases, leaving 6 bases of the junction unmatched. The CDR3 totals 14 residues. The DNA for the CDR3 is TGTGCCAGCAGTGAGAGCGGGAGAATCTACGAGCAGTACTTC. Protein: CASSESGRIYEQYF.

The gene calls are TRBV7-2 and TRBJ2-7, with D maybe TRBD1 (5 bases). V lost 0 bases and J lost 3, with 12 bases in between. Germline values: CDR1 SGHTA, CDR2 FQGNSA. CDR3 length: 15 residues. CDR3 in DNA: TGTGCCAGCAGCTTAGCGGGGCTGAGCGTCTACGAGCAGTACTTC. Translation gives CASSLAGLSVYEQYF.

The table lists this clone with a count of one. CDR3 sequence (DNA): TGTGCCAGCAGTTGGGCGGAGGTCAGGTCCTACGAGCAGTACTTC. Amino acid sequence: CASSWAEVRSYEQYF. This chain joins TRBV6-1 and TRBJ2-7; possible D gene TRBD2, 5 bases. Germline assignment: CDR1 MNHNS and CDR2 SASEGT. Trimming pared 5 bases from V and 1 base from J, leaving 15 bases between. This CDR3 spans 15 amino acids.

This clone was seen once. The CDR3 nucleotides are TGTGCCAGCAGATTCGGGAGCACAGATACGCAGTATTTT. Translation gives CASRFGSTDTQYF. The rearrangement links TRBV7-2 to TRBJ2-3; D is unresolved. This CDR3 has 13 residues. Trimming took 6 bases from V and 0 from J, leaving 7 bases between them. CDR1 and CDR2 from the germline V gene are SGHTA and FQGNSA.

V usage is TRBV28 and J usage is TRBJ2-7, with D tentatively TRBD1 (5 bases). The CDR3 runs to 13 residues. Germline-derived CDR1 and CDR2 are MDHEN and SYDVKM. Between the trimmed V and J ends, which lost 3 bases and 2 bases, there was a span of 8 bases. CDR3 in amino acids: CASSFDRAYEQYF. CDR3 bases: TGTGCCAGCAGTTTTGACAGAGCCTACGAGCAGTACTTC.

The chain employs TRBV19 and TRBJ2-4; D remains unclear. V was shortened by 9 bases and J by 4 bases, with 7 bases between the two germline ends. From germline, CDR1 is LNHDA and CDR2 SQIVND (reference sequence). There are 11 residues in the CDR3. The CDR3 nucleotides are TGTGCCAGCCAACAGAAAAACATTCAGTACTTC. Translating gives CASQQKNIQYF.

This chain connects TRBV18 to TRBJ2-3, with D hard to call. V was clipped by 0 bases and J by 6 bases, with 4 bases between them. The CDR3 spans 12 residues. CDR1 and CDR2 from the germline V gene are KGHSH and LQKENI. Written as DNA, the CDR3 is TGTGCCAGCTCACCACCGTCGGATACGCAGTATTTT. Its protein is CASSPPSDTQYF.

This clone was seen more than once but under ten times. The CDR3: CASSRGGTENEKLFF. The DNA of the CDR3 is TGTGCCAGCAGTCGGGGCGGGACAGAGAATGAAAAACTGTTTTTT. V is TRBV6-6 and J is TRBJ1-4; 7 bases line up with TRBD1. Germline V gene lookup returns CDR1 MNHNY and CDR2 SVGAGI (reference sequence). The CDR3 loop spans 15 amino acids. The trim removed 5 bases at V and 5 bases at J, leaving 8 bases unmatched.

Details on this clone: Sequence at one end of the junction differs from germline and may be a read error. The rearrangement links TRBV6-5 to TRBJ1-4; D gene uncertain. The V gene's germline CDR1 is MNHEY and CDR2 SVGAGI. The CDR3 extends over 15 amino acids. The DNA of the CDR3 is TGTGCCAGCAGTGACTCAGCGGTGGTAGAAGAAAAACTGTTTTTT. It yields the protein CASSDSAVVEEKLFF.

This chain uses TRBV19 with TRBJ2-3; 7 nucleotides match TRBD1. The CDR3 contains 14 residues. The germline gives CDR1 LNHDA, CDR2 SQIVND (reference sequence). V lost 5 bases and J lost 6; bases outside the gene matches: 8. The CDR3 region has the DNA TGTGCCAGTAGTTCGGGACAGCTTTTGGATACGCAGTATTTT. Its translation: CASSSGQLLDTQYF.

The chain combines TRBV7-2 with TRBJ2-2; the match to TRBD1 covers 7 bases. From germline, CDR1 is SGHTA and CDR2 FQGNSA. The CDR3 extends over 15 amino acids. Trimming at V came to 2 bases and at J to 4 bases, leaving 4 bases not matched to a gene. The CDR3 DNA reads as TGTGCCAGCAGCTTAAGAGGGACAGCCACCGGGGAGCTGTTTTTT. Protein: CASSLRGTATGELFF.

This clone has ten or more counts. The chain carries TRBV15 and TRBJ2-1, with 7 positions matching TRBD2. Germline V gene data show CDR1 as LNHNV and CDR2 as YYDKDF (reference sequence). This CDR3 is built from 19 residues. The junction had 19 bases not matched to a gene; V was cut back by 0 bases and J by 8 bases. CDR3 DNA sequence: TGTGCCACCAGCAGAGATAGTTCGACTGGGTGGGAGGGCCGCTATGAGCAGTTCTTC. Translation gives CATSRDSSTGWEGRYEQFF.

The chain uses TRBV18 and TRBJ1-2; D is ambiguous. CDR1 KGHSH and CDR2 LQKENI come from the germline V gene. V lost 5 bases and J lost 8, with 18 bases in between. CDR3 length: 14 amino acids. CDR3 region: CASSMGATTLGYTF. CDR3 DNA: TGTGCCAGCTCAATGGGAGCGACTACCCTGGGCTACACCTTC.

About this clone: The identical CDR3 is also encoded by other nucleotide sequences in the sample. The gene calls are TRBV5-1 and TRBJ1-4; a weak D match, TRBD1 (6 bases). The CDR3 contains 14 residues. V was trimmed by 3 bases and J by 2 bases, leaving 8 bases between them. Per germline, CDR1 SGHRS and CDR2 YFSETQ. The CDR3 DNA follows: TGCGCCAGCAGCTCACAGGGCACTAATGAAAAACTGTTTTTT. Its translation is CASSSQGTNEKLFF.

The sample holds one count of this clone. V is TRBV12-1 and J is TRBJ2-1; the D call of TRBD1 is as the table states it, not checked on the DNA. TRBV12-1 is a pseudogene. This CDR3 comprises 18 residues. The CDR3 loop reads CASSLGDHLRGYYNEQFF. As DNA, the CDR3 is TGTGCCAGCAGCTTAGGAGATCACCTTAGGGGGTACTACAATGAGCAGTTCTTC.

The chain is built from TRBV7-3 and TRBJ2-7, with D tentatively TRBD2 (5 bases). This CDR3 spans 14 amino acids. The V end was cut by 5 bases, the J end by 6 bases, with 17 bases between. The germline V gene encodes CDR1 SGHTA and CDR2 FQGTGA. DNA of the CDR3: TGTGCCAGCAGCCGGACTCACTTTGCCCTCGAGCAGTACTTC. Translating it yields CASSRTHFALEQYF.

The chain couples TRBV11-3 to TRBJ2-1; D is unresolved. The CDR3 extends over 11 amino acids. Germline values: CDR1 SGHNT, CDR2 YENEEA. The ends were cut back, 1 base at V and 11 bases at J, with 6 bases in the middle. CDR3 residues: CASSLGPKQFF. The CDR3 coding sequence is TGTGCCAGCAGCTTAGGGCCCAAGCAGTTCTTC.

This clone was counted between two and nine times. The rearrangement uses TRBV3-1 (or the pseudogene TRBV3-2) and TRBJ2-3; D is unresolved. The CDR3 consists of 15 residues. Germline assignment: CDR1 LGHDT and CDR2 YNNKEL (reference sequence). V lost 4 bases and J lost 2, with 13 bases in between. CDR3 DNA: TGTGCCAGCAGCCGTGGAGCTACCATCACAGATACGCAGTATTTT. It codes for CASSRGATITDTQYF.

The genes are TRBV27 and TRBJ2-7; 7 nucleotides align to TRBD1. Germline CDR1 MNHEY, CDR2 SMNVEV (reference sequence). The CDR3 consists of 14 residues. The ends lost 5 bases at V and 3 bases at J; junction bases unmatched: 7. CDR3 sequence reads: CASSPTGIIYEQYF. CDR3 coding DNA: TGTGCCAGCAGTCCGACAGGGATAATCTACGAGCAGTACTTC.

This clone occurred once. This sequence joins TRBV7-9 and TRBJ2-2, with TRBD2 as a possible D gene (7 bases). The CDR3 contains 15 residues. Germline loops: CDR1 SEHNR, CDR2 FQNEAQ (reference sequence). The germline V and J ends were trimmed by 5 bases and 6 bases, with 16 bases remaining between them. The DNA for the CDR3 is TGTGCCAGCAGCCTTCCTGGGGGGGCCCCCGGGGAGCTGTTTTTT. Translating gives CASSLPGGAPGELFF. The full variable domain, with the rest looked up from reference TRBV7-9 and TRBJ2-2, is DTGVSQNPRHKITKRGQNVTFRCDPISEHNRLYWYRQTLGQGPEFLTYFQNEAQLEKSRLLSDRFSAERPKGSFSTLEIQRTEQGDSAMYLCASSLPGGAPGELFFGEGSRLTVL.

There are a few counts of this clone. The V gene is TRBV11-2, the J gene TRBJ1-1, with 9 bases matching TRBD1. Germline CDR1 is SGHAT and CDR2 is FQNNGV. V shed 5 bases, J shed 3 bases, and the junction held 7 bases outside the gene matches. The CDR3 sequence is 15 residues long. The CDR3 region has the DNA TGTGCCAGCAGCCTGGGACAGGGATGGGACACTGAAGCTTTCTTT. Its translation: CASSLGQGWDTEAFF.

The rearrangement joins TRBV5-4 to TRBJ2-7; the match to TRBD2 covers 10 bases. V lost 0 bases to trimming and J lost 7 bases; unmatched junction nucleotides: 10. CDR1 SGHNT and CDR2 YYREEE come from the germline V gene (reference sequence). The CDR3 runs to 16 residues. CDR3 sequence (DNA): TGTGCCAGCAGCTTGGAAGCTAGCGGGAGATCGGAAGAGCAGTACTTC. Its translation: CASSLEASGRSEEQYF.